This TCR beta chain came from a study of T cell responses to AZD1222 COVID-19 vaccine. The germline gives CDR1 KGHSY, CDR2 FQNENV. The V and J ends lost 0 bases and 4 bases respectively, with 9 bases between them. The CDR3 contains 14 residues. In this sample, this clone turned up a few times. The assay was immunoSEQ multiplex PCR, and TCRdb's table has in-frame clones only and misses some. The sample shows more than 90,000 clones, 70% to 90% of them seen only once. The chain uses TRBV16 and TRBJ1-2; no definite D call. The clonotype originates from an adult who received the AZD1222 COVID-19 vaccine. Sequenced material: peripheral blood, taken 28 days after the second AZD1222 dose. The CDR3 nucleotides read TGTGCCAGCAGCCAATCTGGGCTGCCCTATGGCTACACCTTC. Translation: CASSQSGLPYGYTF. Full variable domain (outside the CDR3, taken from reference TRBV16 and TRBJ1-2): GEEVAQTPKHLVRGEGQKAKLYCAPIKGHSYVFWYQQVLKNEFKFLISFQNENVFDETGMPKERFSAKCLPNSPCSLEIQATKLEDSAVYFCASSQSGLPYGYTFGSGTRLTVV.